This T cell receptor beta chain was identified during a study of CD8 T cells in ankylosing spondylitis. V lost 6 bases and J lost 4, with 6 bases in between. The CDR3 is 10 residues long. Germline V gives CDR1 DFQATT, CDR2 SNEGSKA (reference sequence). General study results and limits: Characteristic, it appeared, of ankylosing spondylitis blood was a TCR beta motif of roughly eight highly homologous variants. Several of the motif variants were reported before in synovial fluid and blood from reactive arthritis. Disease-linked clones were reportedly significantly enriched in matched ankylosing spondylitis synovial fluid.

Quantitative molecular-barcoded 5'-RACE generated the TCR beta libraries. From the 5' RACE reads, TCRdb called clonotypes with MiXCR, one entry per CDR3 protein. Of a few hundred thousand distinct CDR3 sequences listed, roughly 15% are singletons. This clonotype was observed a few times. The antigen remains undetermined. The gene calls are TRBV20-1 and TRBJ1-1; D unresolved. Sequencing used blood, either unsorted or a sorted T cell fraction (not recorded which). The TCR sequence derives from a male donor with ankylosing spondylitis. CDR3 bases: TGCAGTGCACGGACCACTGAAGCTTTCTTT. It yields the protein CSARTTEAFF.